This is a list of T cell receptor beta chains from one sample in a study of T cell responses to AZD1222 COVID-19 vaccine. Sequencing was performed with immunoSEQ multiplex PCR; in TCRdb, only in-frame clones are kept and a portion is missing. The sample holds about 160,000 clones, under 95% seen once. The starting material was peripheral blood, obtained on day 0 of AZD1222 vaccination. The source of these receptors is an adult in good health. Each CDR3 is given with its conserved first and last residue. Fields, in order: CDR3 protein, CDR3 DNA, CDR3 length, V gene, clone size, D gene, J gene. D genes are given only for firm matches. A row's size may be missing; if present it is once, few, many or a size class.

CDR3aa: CASSFLTLRAARNEKLFF
CDR3nt: TGTGCCAGCAGTTTCCTTACCCTTAGGGCAGCGCGTAATGAAAAACTGTTTTTT
len: 18
v_gene: TRBV28
abundance: .
d_gene: .
j_gene: TRBJ1-4

CDR3aa: CATSDPRDYSGNTIYF
CDR3nt: TGTGCCACCAGTGATCCCCGGGACTACTCTGGAAACACCATATATTTT
len: 16
v_gene: TRBV24-1
abundance: .
d_gene: .
j_gene: TRBJ1-3

CDR3aa: CAWSHDVADTF
CDR3nt: TGTGCCTGGAGTCACGACGTGGCGGACACCTTC
len: 11
v_gene: TRBV30
abundance: .
d_gene: .
j_gene: TRBJ1-2

CDR3aa: CASRRGKQETQYF
CDR3nt: TGTGCCTCACGGCGGGGGAAACAAGAGACCCAGTACTTC
len: 13
v_gene: TRBV3-1/TRBV3-2
abundance: .
d_gene: TRBD2
j_gene: TRBJ2-5

CDR3aa: CASSQVRDFGYTF
CDR3nt: TGTGCCAGCAGCCAAGTAAGGGATTTTGGCTACACCTTC
len: 13
v_gene: TRBV3-1/TRBV3-2
abundance: .
d_gene: .
j_gene: TRBJ1-2

CDR3aa: CASSFREGGGRQTQYF
CDR3nt: TGTGCCAGCAGCTTTAGGGAGGGCGGGGGTCGACAGACCCAGTACTTC
len: 16
v_gene: TRBV7-9
abundance: .
d_gene: TRBD2
j_gene: TRBJ2-5

CDR3aa: CASSLGGALGYTF
CDR3nt: TGTGCCAGCAGCTTAGGAGGGGCGCTTGGCTACACCTTC
len: 13
v_gene: TRBV7-2
abundance: .
d_gene: .
j_gene: TRBJ1-2

CDR3aa: CASSDQGTSTDTQYF
CDR3nt: TGCGCCAGCAGTGACCAGGGGACTAGCACAGATACGCAGTATTTT
len: 15
v_gene: TRBV10-1
abundance: .
d_gene: .
j_gene: TRBJ2-3

CDR3aa: CASSPGPGQGVFEPQHF
CDR3nt: TGTGCCAGCAGTCCGGGACCGGGACAGGGGGTTTTTGAGCCCCAGCATTTT
len: 17
v_gene: TRBV6-6
abundance: .
d_gene: TRBD1
j_gene: TRBJ1-5

CDR3aa: CASRTGLAATQQYF
CDR3nt: TGTGCCAGCAGGACGGGACTAGCGGCCACTCAGCAGTACTTC
len: 14
v_gene: TRBV6-5
abundance: .
d_gene: TRBD2
j_gene: TRBJ2-7

CDR3aa: CASSYLGQATNEKLFF
CDR3nt: TGTGCCAGCAGTTACTTGGGACAGGCGACTAATGAAAAACTGTTTTTT
len: 16
v_gene: TRBV6-2/TRBV6-3
abundance: .
d_gene: TRBD1
j_gene: TRBJ1-4

CDR3aa: CAWNQGDREKLFF
CDR3nt: TGTGCCTGGAACCAGGGGGATAGGGAAAAACTGTTTTTT
len: 13
v_gene: TRBV30
abundance: .
d_gene: TRBD1
j_gene: TRBJ1-4

CDR3aa: CASSSRLAGEKQYF
CDR3nt: TGTGCCAGCAGCTCCCGGCTAGCGGGAGAAAAGCAGTACTTC
len: 14
v_gene: TRBV3-1/TRBV3-2
abundance: .
d_gene: TRBD2
j_gene: TRBJ2-7

CDR3aa: CASSLAGGPTEQFF
CDR3nt: TGCGCCAGCAGTTTAGCGGGAGGGCCTACCGAGCAGTTCTTC
len: 14
v_gene: TRBV10-1
abundance: .
d_gene: TRBD2
j_gene: TRBJ2-1

CDR3aa: CASSLTMNTEAFF
CDR3nt: TGTGCCAGCAGTCTAACCATGAACACTGAAGCTTTCTTT
len: 13
v_gene: TRBV27
abundance: .
d_gene: .
j_gene: TRBJ1-1

CDR3aa: CASSLALQGSSYNSPLHF
CDR3nt: TGTGCCAGCAGCTTAGCCCTACAGGGGAGCTCCTATAATTCACCCCTCCACTTT
len: 18
v_gene: TRBV7-2
abundance: .
d_gene: TRBD1
j_gene: TRBJ1-6

CDR3aa: CASSSDRIYEQYF
CDR3nt: TGTGCCAGCAGCTCAGACAGAATCTACGAGCAGTACTTC
len: 13
v_gene: TRBV7-2
abundance: .
d_gene: .
j_gene: TRBJ2-7

CDR3aa: CSASNLRDGNQPQHF
CDR3nt: TGCAGTGCTAGTAACCTCCGGGACGGCAATCAGCCCCAGCATTTT
len: 15
v_gene: TRBV20-1
abundance: .
d_gene: .
j_gene: TRBJ1-5

CDR3aa: CATSGGTYEQYF
CDR3nt: TGTGCCACCAGTGGGGGTACCTACGAGCAGTACTTC
len: 12
v_gene: TRBV24-1
abundance: .
d_gene: .
j_gene: TRBJ2-7

CDR3aa: CASSEAVGFNSPLHF
CDR3nt: TGTGCCAGCAGTGAGGCCGTAGGTTTTAATTCACCCCTCCACTTT
len: 15
v_gene: TRBV2
abundance: .
d_gene: .
j_gene: TRBJ1-6

CDR3aa: CASSSPAGGYNEQFF
CDR3nt: TGTGCCAGCAGTTCCCCAGCGGGAGGTTACAATGAGCAGTTCTTC
len: 15
v_gene: TRBV28
abundance: .
d_gene: TRBD2
j_gene: TRBJ2-1

CDR3aa: CASSLGRDSYSYEQYF
CDR3nt: TGTGCCAGCAGCTTGGGTCGGGACAGTTACTCCTACGAGCAGTACTTC
len: 16
v_gene: TRBV5-4
abundance: .
d_gene: TRBD1
j_gene: TRBJ2-7

CDR3aa: CSATGTDYGYTF
CDR3nt: TGCAGCGCAACCGGGACAGACTATGGCTACACCTTC
len: 12
v_gene: TRBV29-1
abundance: .
d_gene: TRBD1
j_gene: TRBJ1-2

CDR3aa: CASRGTSQNTGELFF
CDR3nt: TGTGCCAGCAGGGGGACTAGCCAGAACACCGGGGAGCTGTTTTTT
len: 15
v_gene: TRBV2
abundance: .
d_gene: TRBD2
j_gene: TRBJ2-2

CDR3aa: CASSEVDLYEQYF
CDR3nt: TGTGCCAGCAGTGAAGTTGACCTTTACGAGCAGTACTTC
len: 13
v_gene: TRBV6-1
abundance: .
d_gene: .
j_gene: TRBJ2-7

CDR3aa: CASSLVLAGVLEQYF
CDR3nt: TGTGCCAGCAGCTTAGTGCTAGCGGGAGTCCTCGAGCAGTACTTC
len: 15
v_gene: TRBV7-9
abundance: .
d_gene: TRBD2
j_gene: TRBJ2-7

CDR3aa: CASSPSGAYSTDTQYF
CDR3nt: TGTGCCAGCTCACCGAGTGGAGCCTATAGCACAGATACGCAGTATTTT
len: 16
v_gene: TRBV18
abundance: few
d_gene: .
j_gene: TRBJ2-3

CDR3aa: CASSPSSGGWIIGYTF
CDR3nt: TGTGCCAGCAGTCCCTCCTCTGGGGGGTGGATTATTGGCTACACCTTC
len: 16
v_gene: TRBV6-2/TRBV6-3
abundance: .
d_gene: .
j_gene: TRBJ1-2

CDR3aa: CASSYSLTTNEKLFF
CDR3nt: TGTGCCAGCAGTTACTCGCTCACAACTAATGAAAAACTGTTTTTT
len: 15
v_gene: TRBV6-5
abundance: once
d_gene: .
j_gene: TRBJ1-4

CDR3aa: CASDSVNTEAFF
CDR3nt: TGTGCCAGCGATTCGGTGAACACTGAAGCTTTCTTT
len: 12
v_gene: TRBV28
abundance: .
d_gene: .
j_gene: TRBJ1-1

CDR3aa: CASRVGPPEPYEQYF
CDR3nt: TGTGCCAGCAGGGTAGGACCGCCCGAGCCCTACGAGCAGTACTTC
len: 15
v_gene: TRBV6-5
abundance: .
d_gene: .
j_gene: TRBJ2-7

CDR3aa: CASRSLEGGNYGYTF
CDR3nt: TGTGCCAGCAGGTCCCTAGAGGGCGGCAACTATGGCTACACCTTC
len: 15
v_gene: TRBV28
abundance: .
d_gene: .
j_gene: TRBJ1-2

CDR3aa: CASRGTGVSYEQYF
CDR3nt: TGTGCCAGCAGGGGGACAGGGGTTTCCTACGAGCAGTACTTC
len: 14
v_gene: TRBV28
abundance: .
d_gene: TRBD1
j_gene: TRBJ2-7

CDR3aa: CASSQRQNTEAFF
CDR3nt: TGCGCCAGCAGCCAGAGACAGAACACTGAAGCTTTCTTT
len: 13
v_gene: TRBV10-2
abundance: once
d_gene: .
j_gene: TRBJ1-1

CDR3aa: CASSLGASGYYEQYF
CDR3nt: TGTGCCAGCAGCTTGGGGGCTAGCGGATACTACGAGCAGTACTTC
len: 15
v_gene: TRBV5-5
abundance: .
d_gene: TRBD2
j_gene: TRBJ2-7

CDR3aa: CASSPRDNYEQYF
CDR3nt: TGTGCCAGTAGTCCCCGGGACAACTACGAGCAGTACTTC
len: 13
v_gene: TRBV19
abundance: .
d_gene: .
j_gene: TRBJ2-7

CDR3aa: CASSLNRGGANEKLFF
CDR3nt: TGCGCCAGCAGCTTGAACAGGGGGGGAGCTAATGAAAAACTGTTTTTT
len: 16
v_gene: TRBV5-1
abundance: .
d_gene: TRBD1
j_gene: TRBJ1-4